The 5 T cell receptor beta chains below all came from one sample that was sequenced in a study of cytomegalovirus exposure and HLA in healthy donors. PCR primers comprised 60 Vbeta and 13 Jbeta primers. Data came from immunoSEQ multiplex PCR; TCRdb stores just in-frame clones and leaves some out. Here the sample spans 100,000 or so clones, more than 60% being singletons. The specimen was PBMCs. The receptors here all came from a female donor in good health and CMV-seropositive.

CDR3 sequence reads: CASSMVLGGRGGPQHF. CDR3 DNA sequence: TGTGCCAGTAGTATGGTATTAGGAGGGCGTGGTGGGCCCCAGCATTTT. The chain recombines TRBV19 with TRBJ1-5; D is undetermined. V lost 3 bases, J lost 9 bases, and 21 bases lay in between. Germline lookup yields CDR1 LNHDA and CDR2 SQIVND (reference sequence). The CDR3 length is 16 residues.

The V and J genes are TRBV4-2 and TRBJ2-1; the match to TRBD1 covers 10 bases. In germline, CDR1 is LGHNA, CDR2 YNFKEQ. This CDR3 comprises 15 residues. With V trimmed by 3 bases and J by 6 bases, 5 bases remained unmatched. CDR3 nucleotides: TGTGCCAGCAGCCAGCGGGACAGGGGAATCAATGAGCAGTTCTTC. This codes for CASSQRDRGINEQFF.

The V call is TRBV29-1, the J call TRBJ2-3; 10 nucleotides agree with TRBD2. The junction had 0 bases not matched to a gene; V was cut back by 5 bases and J by 1 base. The CDR3 has 13 amino acids. The germline CDR1 and CDR2 sequences are SQVTM and ANQGSEA. CDR3 sequence: CSVLAGGTDTQYF. CDR3 coding DNA: TGCAGCGTTCTAGCGGGGGGCACAGATACGCAGTATTTT.

The chain is built from TRBV5-5 and TRBJ2-3, with D possibly being TRBD2 (5 bases). V lost 4 bases to trimming and J lost 6 bases, with 18 bases between them. CDR1 and CDR2 (germline): SGHKS, YYEKEE (reference sequence). The CDR3 has 15 amino acids. The CDR3 region is CASSETPYGEDTQYF. The CDR3 DNA sequence: TGTGCCAGCAGCGAGACTCCATATGGGGAGGATACGCAGTATTTT.

The genes are TRBV30 and TRBJ1-6; D perhaps matches TRBD1 (6 bases). The CDR3 loop spans 15 amino acids. Germline CDR1 reads GTSNPN; CDR2 reads SVGIG (reference sequence). The V end lost 3 bases, the J end lost 7 bases, and 16 bases lay between the germline ends. The CDR3 bases are TGTGCCTGGAGAGCAGGGGACCGTGGGAATTCACCCCTCCACTTT. Translation gives CAWRAGDRGNSPLHF. The full variable domain, its missing parts supplied by reference TRBV30 and TRBJ1-6, is SQTIHQWPATLVQPVGSPLSLECTVEGTSNPNLYWYRQAAGRGLQLLFYSVGIGQISSEVPQNLSASRPQDRQFILSSKKLLLSDSGFYLCAWRAGDRGNSPLHFGNGTRLTVT.